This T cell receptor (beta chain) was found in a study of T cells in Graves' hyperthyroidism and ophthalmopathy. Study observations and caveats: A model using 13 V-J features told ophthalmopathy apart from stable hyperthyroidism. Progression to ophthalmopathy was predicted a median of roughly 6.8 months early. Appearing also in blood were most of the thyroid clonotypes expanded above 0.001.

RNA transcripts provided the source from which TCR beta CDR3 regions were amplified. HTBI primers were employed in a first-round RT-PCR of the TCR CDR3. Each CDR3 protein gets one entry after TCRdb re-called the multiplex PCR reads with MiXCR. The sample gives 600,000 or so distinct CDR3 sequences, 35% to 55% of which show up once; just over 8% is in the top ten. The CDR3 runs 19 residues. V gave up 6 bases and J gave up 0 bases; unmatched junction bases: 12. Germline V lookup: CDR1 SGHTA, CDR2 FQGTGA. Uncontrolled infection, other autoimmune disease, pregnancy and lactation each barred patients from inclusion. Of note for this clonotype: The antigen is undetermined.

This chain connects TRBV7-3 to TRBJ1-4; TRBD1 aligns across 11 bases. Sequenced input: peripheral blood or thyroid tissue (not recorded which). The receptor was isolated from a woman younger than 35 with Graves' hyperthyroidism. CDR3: CASRSYPGGQGATNEKLFF. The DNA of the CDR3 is TGTGCCAGCAGATCTTATCCCGGGGGACAGGGGGCAACTAATGAAAAACTGTTTTTT.